These 9 T cell receptor beta chains originate from one sample sequenced in a study of cytomegalovirus exposure and HLA in healthy donors. The PCR ran on 60 Vbeta and 13 Jbeta primers. Libraries were prepared by immunoSEQ multiplex PCR; TCRdb keeps only in-frame clonotypes and omits some of them. The table shows about 170,000 clones, with about 62% occurring only once. Input material: PBMCs. The receptors derive from a man aged 35 to 55 in good health and CMV-seronegative.

The V call is TRBV7-2, the J call TRBJ2-5, with 11 bases fitting TRBD1. The CDR3 contains 17 residues. The V gene's germline CDR1 is SGHTA and CDR2 FQGNSA. Trimming cost V 2 bases and J 3 bases; bases outside gene matches: 8. The CDR3, as DNA: TGTGCCAGCAGCTTACGGACAGGGGGCGCGGTAGAAGAGACCCAGTACTTC. Residues: CASSLRTGGAVEETQYF.

This clone appeared a single time. This chain uses TRBV6-1 with TRBJ1-3, with D perhaps matching TRBD1 (5 bases). Trimming left V 3 bases short and J 4 bases short, with 7 bases between. The CDR3 covers 13 residues. CDR1 and CDR2 (germline): MNHNS, SASEGT. The CDR3 DNA sequence: TGTGCCAGCAGTGATAACAGGGGAAACACCATATATTTT. This sequence encodes CASSDNRGNTIYF.

This clone was seen a handful of times. The rearrangement joins TRBV1 to TRBJ2-4; the table's D gene call, TRBD1, was not cross checked with the DNA. TRBV1 is designated a pseudogene. This CDR3 has 18 residues. Here the CDR3 DNA reads TGCACCAGCAGCCAAGATCCCCCACTGACAGGGACTAAAAACATTCAGTACTTC. It encodes CTSSQDPPLTGTKNIQYF.

This clone was detected ten times or more. The chain recombines TRBV6-1 with TRBJ2-7; TRBD1 aligns across 9 bases. CDR1 and CDR2 from the germline V gene are MNHNS and SASEGT. V trimming: 11 bases; J trimming: 5 bases; junction bases outside the gene matches: 10. The CDR3 consists of 13 residues. The CDR3 DNA reads TGTGCCGGAGCCGGGACAGGGTTACACGAGCAGTACTTC. This codes for CAGAGTGLHEQYF.

The sample holds a few counts of this clone. The chain uses TRBV7-2 and TRBJ2-1; TRBD1 matches at 9 bases. In germline, CDR1 is SGHTA, CDR2 FQGNSA. Losses at the gene ends were 5 bases for V and 4 bases for J; bases not matched to a gene: 9. The CDR3 consists of 16 residues. The CDR3 region has the DNA TGTGCCAGCAGCCCTGGGGGGACAGGGAAATACAATGAGCAGTTCTTC. Translated: CASSPGGTGKYNEQFF. The entire variable domain, with the rest obtained from reference TRBV7-2 and TRBJ2-1, is as follows: GAGVSQSPSNKVTEKGKDVELRCDPISGHTALYWYRQSLGQGLEFLIYFQGNSAPDKSGLPSDRFSAERTGGSVSTLTIQRTQQEDSAVYLCASSPGGTGKYNEQFFGPGTRLTVL.

This clone came up a few times. The CDR3 coding sequence is TGTGCCAGCAGTCTCGGGACTACTTTTAGTGAGCAGTTCTTC. It is translated as CASSLGTTFSEQFF. The rearrangement links TRBV2 to TRBJ2-1; 7 bases agree with TRBD2. V gave up 5 bases and J gave up 9 bases; unmatched junction bases: 10. Germline V gene sequence: CDR1 SNHLY, CDR2 FYNNEI. The CDR3 consists of 14 residues.

The chain employs TRBV5-6 and TRBJ1-2; 8 bases agree with TRBD1. V lost 5 bases to trimming and J lost 7 bases; unmatched junction nucleotides: 7. This CDR3 is 13 amino acids long. Germline V gene lookup returns CDR1 SGHDT and CDR2 YYEEEE. In DNA form, the CDR3 reads TGTGCCAGCAGGACGGACAGGGAAGGTGGCTACACCTTC. Translation gives CASRTDREGGYTF.

The gene calls are TRBV7-2 and TRBJ2-1; D not resolved. The germline gives CDR1 SGHTA, CDR2 FQGNSA. V was clipped by 6 bases and J by 5 bases, with 2 bases between them. The CDR3 spans 10 residues. The CDR3 reads CASSNNEQFF. CDR3 nucleotide sequence: TGTGCCAGCAGTAACAATGAGCAGTTCTTC.

The chain employs TRBV5-4 and TRBJ2-1; D is undetermined. Germline CDR1 SGHNT, CDR2 YYREEE (reference sequence). V was pared by 4 bases and J by 0 bases, with 14 bases between. This CDR3 has 16 residues. CDR3 nucleotide sequence: TGTGCCAGCAGCACCTTAAAGTCTAGCTCCTACAATGAGCAGTTCTTC. Its translation is CASSTLKSSSYNEQFF.